Following are 13 T cell receptor beta chains from one sample sequenced in a study of T cells in Graves' hyperthyroidism and ophthalmopathy. TCR beta CDR3 region amplification was performed from RNA transcripts. A set of HTBI primers served as the primers for a first-round RT-PCR of the TCR CDR3. MiXCR, applied by TCRdb to the multiplex PCR reads, yields one record per CDR3 protein. The sample shows under 350,000 distinct CDR3 sequences, 15% to 20% of them seen only once. Sequencing was carried out using blood. These receptors came from a woman aged 45 to 65 with Graves' hyperthyroidism.

This clonotype was seen more than once but under ten times. The V gene is TRBV10-3, the J gene TRBJ2-2; possibly TRBD1 for D (6 bases). This CDR3 contains 15 residues. Germline V gene sequence: CDR1 ENHRY, CDR2 SYGVKD. Trimming took 5 bases from V and 0 from J, leaving 10 bases between them. The CDR3 DNA sequence: TGTGCCATCAGTTCCGGGACACCGAACACCGGGGAGCTGTTTTTT. Translation: CAISSGTPNTGELFF.

The chain combines TRBV14 with TRBJ1-1, with no clear D. Trimming stripped 4 bases from V and 5 bases from J, with 17 bases between. CDR3 length: 15 amino acids. Germline CDR1 and CDR2: SGHDN and FVKESK. The CDR3 DNA is TGTGCCAGCAGCCTAAAAGGACGGGAGGAAACTGAAGCTTTCTTT. It encodes CASSLKGREETEAFF.

This clonotype was seen only a few times. The rearrangement joins TRBV12-3 or TRBV12-4 to TRBJ1-5, with 8 nucleotides matching TRBD1. Trimming at V came to 6 bases and at J to 7 bases, leaving 5 bases not matched to a gene. This CDR3 is 13 amino acids long. CDR3 sequence reads: CASSRTGKQPQHF. The DNA of the CDR3 is TGTGCCAGCAGCCGGACAGGGAAACAGCCCCAGCATTTT.

This clonotype was seen at least ten times. The chain recombines TRBV28 with TRBJ1-5, with no clear D. The CDR3 runs 13 residues. CDR1 MDHEN and CDR2 SYDVKM come from the germline V gene. The ends were cut back, 7 bases at V and 3 bases at J, with 10 bases in the middle. DNA of the CDR3: TGTGCCAGCACCCTGGATGCCAATCAGCCCCAGCATTTT. It yields the protein CASTLDANQPQHF.

V usage is TRBV9 and J usage is TRBJ1-2; D unclear. Germline CDR1 and CDR2: SGDLS and YYNGEE. This CDR3 has 15 residues. Trimming stripped 0 bases from V and 2 bases from J, with 11 bases between. CDR3 sequence: CASSVGKRTNYGYTF. In DNA form, the CDR3 reads TGTGCCAGCAGCGTAGGAAAAAGGACGAACTATGGCTACACCTTC.

The sample holds many counts of this clonotype. This chain uses TRBV6-6 with TRBJ2-2, with D possibly being TRBD1 (6 bases). This CDR3 is built from 14 residues. V lost 2 bases and J 6 bases, leaving 10 bases between the germline ends. The germline gives CDR1 MNHNY, CDR2 SVGAGI (reference sequence). The CDR3 here is CASSYVRGAGELFF. Written as DNA, the CDR3 is TGTGCCAGCAGTTACGTCAGGGGAGCCGGGGAGCTGTTTTTT.

The V call is TRBV12-3 or TRBV12-4, the J call TRBJ2-1; 8 bases align to TRBD1. J lost 6 bases, V lost 5 bases, and 12 bases had no gene match. The CDR3 contains 16 residues. Written as DNA, the CDR3 is TGTGCCAGCAGTGCGAGGACAGGGCCCGGGCCCAATGAGCAGTTCTTC. Its protein is CASSARTGPGPNEQFF.

This rearrangement joins TRBV29-1 to TRBJ1-2; a weak D match, TRBD1 (5 bases). Germline CDR1 and CDR2: SQVTM and ANQGSEA. The V end lost 0 bases, the J end lost 14 bases, and 13 bases lay between the germline ends. This CDR3 is built from 11 residues. DNA of the CDR3: TGCAGCGTTGAAGATTTGGGGACCATTACCTTC. Its translation: CSVEDLGTITF.

The chain employs TRBV6-5 and TRBJ1-1, with D uncertain. Trimming stripped 4 bases from V and 0 bases from J, with 9 bases between. The germline gives CDR1 MNHEY, CDR2 SVGAGI. The CDR3 is 14 amino acids. The CDR3 nucleotides read TGTGCCAGCAGTTCCCCTAGAATGAACACTGAAGCTTTCTTT. Amino acids: CASSSPRMNTEAFF.

V usage is TRBV29-1 and J usage is TRBJ2-1; tentatively, D is TRBD1 or TRBD2 (6 bases each). V shed 1 base and J shed 4 bases, with 17 bases lying between them. From germline, CDR1 is SQVTM and CDR2 ANQGSEA. This CDR3 spans 16 amino acids. The chain's CDR3 is CSVEGGASESYNEQFF. The CDR3, as DNA: TGCAGCGTTGAAGGGGGGGCGTCTGAGTCTTACAATGAGCAGTTCTTC.

At least ten counts were recorded for this clonotype. The chain joins TRBV28 to TRBJ1-4; D is perhaps TRBD1 (6 bases). V lost 3 bases to trimming and J lost 7 bases, with 9 bases between them. This CDR3 spans 13 amino acids. The germline V gene has CDR1 MDHEN and CDR2 SYDVKM. The chain's CDR3 is CASSFPRGEKLFF. CDR3 coding DNA: TGTGCCAGCAGTTTCCCCAGGGGTGAAAAACTGTTTTTT.

This chain links TRBV28 with TRBJ2-7; 9 bases are shared with TRBD2. Looked up from germline, CDR1 is MDHEN and CDR2 is SYDVKM. J lost 2 bases, V lost 3 bases, and 17 bases had no gene match. The CDR3 extends over 19 amino acids. The CDR3 nucleotides read TGTGCCAGCAGTTTGGGGTTCAGCGGGAGGCCCGAGGGGCCCTACGAGCAGTACTTC. Encoded protein: CASSLGFSGRPEGPYEQYF.

This clonotype was counted at least ten times. This chain links TRBV18 with TRBJ1-2; no clear D. This CDR3 has 13 amino acids. The germline V gene has CDR1 KGHSH and CDR2 LQKENI. V dropped 3 bases and J dropped 4 bases, with 9 bases sitting between them. The CDR3 region has the DNA TGTGCCAGCTCACCCTCCGGAACCTATGGCTACACCTTC. Protein product: CASSPSGTYGYTF.